This is a list of T cell receptor beta chains from one sample in a study of blood T cells in healthy people across ages. MiXCR, run by TCRdb on the 5' RACE reads, gives a single entry per CDR3 protein. Of hundreds of thousands of distinct CDR3 sequences in the sample, 56% are singletons; the top ten hold roughly 24%. The sample was blood. The receptors were sampled from a man between 40 and 49 years old in good health. Both conserved end residues are trimmed from each CDR3. Part of the rows lack a size; the others show once, few, many or a class for expanded clones.

j_call: TRBJ2-7; cdr3_length: 13; v_call: TRBV10-2; clone_size: NA; cdr3_aa: ASSVTAHMSYEQY
j_call: TRBJ2-4; cdr3_length: 12; v_call: TRBV14; clone_size: NA; cdr3_aa: ASSQERTTNIQY
j_call: TRBJ2-5; cdr3_length: 15; v_call: TRBV29-1; clone_size: few; cdr3_aa: SVVPIRDRGLLETQY
j_call: TRBJ2-1; cdr3_length: 14; v_call: TRBV29-1; clone_size: few; cdr3_aa: SVEFSWLADNNEQF
j_call: TRBJ2-5; cdr3_length: 12; v_call: TRBV12-3/TRBV12-4; clone_size: few; cdr3_aa: ASLGDRLQETQY
j_call: TRBJ2-5; cdr3_length: 13; v_call: TRBV12-3/TRBV12-4; clone_size: NA; cdr3_aa: ASSQRGRGDTTAY
j_call: TRBJ1-6; cdr3_length: 14; v_call: TRBV4-2; clone_size: NA; cdr3_aa: ASSQEQDTHNSPLH
j_call: TRBJ2-1; cdr3_length: 8; v_call: TRBV28; clone_size: few; cdr3_aa: ASSFIEQF
j_call: TRBJ1-1; cdr3_length: 17; v_call: TRBV7-2; clone_size: NA; cdr3_aa: ASSFWIFGQGAEDTEAF
j_call: TRBJ2-1; cdr3_length: 13; v_call: TRBV5-1; clone_size: NA; cdr3_aa: ASSLEDRVPNEQF
j_call: TRBJ2-7; cdr3_length: 14; v_call: TRBV29-1; clone_size: few; cdr3_aa: SVESAKDGSSYEQY
j_call: TRBJ2-5; cdr3_length: 13; v_call: TRBV9; clone_size: NA; cdr3_aa: ASNLMGQIQETQY
j_call: TRBJ2-1; cdr3_length: 15; v_call: TRBV6-5; clone_size: NA; cdr3_aa: ASSYRTGDPTYNEQF
j_call: TRBJ1-1; cdr3_length: 13; v_call: TRBV3-1; clone_size: NA; cdr3_aa: ASSPSQGLYTEAF
j_call: TRBJ2-1; cdr3_length: 14; v_call: TRBV5-1; clone_size: NA; cdr3_aa: ASSIRGTGGYNKQF
j_call: TRBJ2-6; cdr3_length: 14; v_call: TRBV15; clone_size: NA; cdr3_aa: ATSRRGDSGANVLT
j_call: TRBJ1-2; cdr3_length: 12; v_call: TRBV27; clone_size: NA; cdr3_aa: ASSSWDSLPGYT
j_call: TRBJ2-5; cdr3_length: 13; v_call: TRBV24-1; clone_size: NA; cdr3_aa: ATSDFTGYQETQY
j_call: TRBJ1-5; cdr3_length: 14; v_call: TRBV10-3; clone_size: few; cdr3_aa: AISEGDRGVNQPQH
j_call: TRBJ2-7; cdr3_length: 13; v_call: TRBV7-9; clone_size: NA; cdr3_aa: AVRDRTTSSYEQY
j_call: TRBJ1-5; cdr3_length: 10; v_call: TRBV29-1; clone_size: NA; cdr3_aa: SVKRGNQPQH
j_call: TRBJ2-7; cdr3_length: 10; v_call: TRBV7-2; clone_size: NA; cdr3_aa: ASSDPSDEQY
j_call: TRBJ2-7; cdr3_length: 12; v_call: TRBV6-6; clone_size: NA; cdr3_aa: ASNVGLPTYEQY
j_call: TRBJ2-5; cdr3_length: 13; v_call: TRBV11-2; clone_size: NA; cdr3_aa: ASTRDRGGQETQY
j_call: TRBJ1-2; cdr3_length: 13; v_call: TRBV25-1; clone_size: few; cdr3_aa: ASRRTDLSNYGYT
j_call: TRBJ2-7; cdr3_length: 17; v_call: TRBV13; clone_size: NA; cdr3_aa: ASSLARPGQGVTHYEQY
j_call: TRBJ2-1; cdr3_length: 12; v_call: TRBV6-1; clone_size: NA; cdr3_aa: ASSGDLTLFEQF
j_call: TRBJ2-2; cdr3_length: 9; v_call: TRBV29-1; clone_size: NA; cdr3_aa: SVGETGELF
j_call: TRBJ2-3; cdr3_length: 14; v_call: TRBV7-8; clone_size: NA; cdr3_aa: ASISARTSGTDTQY
j_call: TRBJ2-7; cdr3_length: 15; v_call: TRBV29-1; clone_size: few; cdr3_aa: SVVRSLGRGATYEQY
j_call: TRBJ2-7; cdr3_length: 12; v_call: TRBV7-9; clone_size: NA; cdr3_aa: ANSRGQGTGEQY
j_call: TRBJ1-2; cdr3_length: 9; v_call: TRBV6-1; clone_size: NA; cdr3_aa: ASSVAGGYT
j_call: TRBJ2-4; cdr3_length: 13; v_call: TRBV12-5; clone_size: NA; cdr3_aa: ASRLTSSRGDIQY
j_call: TRBJ2-7; cdr3_length: 10; v_call: TRBV28; clone_size: few; cdr3_aa: ASNREDNEQY
j_call: TRBJ1-4; cdr3_length: 12; v_call: TRBV11-3; clone_size: NA; cdr3_aa: ASSPGEYNEKLF
j_call: TRBJ1-5; cdr3_length: 12; v_call: TRBV11-2; clone_size: NA; cdr3_aa: ARSSGTGYQPQH
j_call: TRBJ2-1; cdr3_length: 15; v_call: TRBV5-1; clone_size: NA; cdr3_aa: ASSLFPAGSSYNEQF
j_call: TRBJ2-7; cdr3_length: 11; v_call: TRBV15; clone_size: NA; cdr3_aa: ATSSGDSYEQY
j_call: TRBJ1-4; cdr3_length: 12; v_call: TRBV20-1; clone_size: NA; cdr3_aa: SARSDRHNEKLF
j_call: TRBJ2-6; cdr3_length: 15; v_call: TRBV9; clone_size: NA; cdr3_aa: ASSAIRTSSGANVLT
j_call: TRBJ2-1; cdr3_length: 17; v_call: TRBV28; clone_size: NA; cdr3_aa: ASSLLRGWGQGRPDEQF
j_call: TRBJ2-1; cdr3_length: 14; v_call: TRBV4-1; clone_size: NA; cdr3_aa: ASSQDPGTSGRARF
j_call: TRBJ2-1; cdr3_length: 13; v_call: TRBV5-1; clone_size: few; cdr3_aa: ASSSPGQGGNEQF
j_call: TRBJ2-1; cdr3_length: 13; v_call: TRBV7-9; clone_size: few; cdr3_aa: ASSFRDRHVDEQF
j_call: TRBJ2-5; cdr3_length: 14; v_call: TRBV9; clone_size: few; cdr3_aa: ASSVKLASTQETQY
j_call: TRBJ2-1; cdr3_length: 15; v_call: TRBV9; clone_size: NA; cdr3_aa: ASSVGLAGVDKNEQF
j_call: TRBJ1-2; cdr3_length: 12; v_call: TRBV29-1; clone_size: few; cdr3_aa: SVEDRGRGYGYT
j_call: NA; cdr3_length: 13; v_call: TRBV3-1; clone_size: NA; cdr3_aa: ASSHVRDNVNEQY
j_call: TRBJ1-2; cdr3_length: 12; v_call: TRBV28; clone_size: once; cdr3_aa: ASSIRQGARGYT
j_call: TRBJ2-1; cdr3_length: 10; v_call: TRBV24-1; clone_size: few; cdr3_aa: ATMSSYNEQF
j_call: TRBJ1-4; cdr3_length: 13; v_call: TRBV7-9; clone_size: many; cdr3_aa: ASSLVLGENEKLF
j_call: TRBJ2-3; cdr3_length: 11; v_call: TRBV7-3; clone_size: NA; cdr3_aa: ASNKGSTDTQY
j_call: TRBJ2-5; cdr3_length: 11; v_call: TRBV27; clone_size: NA; cdr3_aa: ASSWGTGETQY
j_call: TRBJ1-1; cdr3_length: 12; v_call: TRBV7-9; clone_size: NA; cdr3_aa: ASSLVGGGDEAF
j_call: TRBJ2-7; cdr3_length: 14; v_call: TRBV7-2; clone_size: few; cdr3_aa: ASSSEGLAGGYEQY
j_call: TRBJ2-7; cdr3_length: 15; v_call: TRBV12-3/TRBV12-4; clone_size: NA; cdr3_aa: ASSLSLGLAGGYEQY
j_call: TRBJ2-7; cdr3_length: 11; v_call: TRBV27; clone_size: few; cdr3_aa: ASTPRGSYEQY
j_call: TRBJ2-7; cdr3_length: 12; v_call: TRBV2; clone_size: few; cdr3_aa: ASSEGQGTYEQY